The 27 T cell receptor beta chains in this list originate from one sample, sequenced in a study of cytomegalovirus exposure and HLA in healthy donors. Primers for the PCR totalled 60 Vbeta and 13 Jbeta. TCRdb's table, derived via immunoSEQ multiplex PCR, lists solely in-frame clones and lacks some. Of fewer than 120,000 clones listed, over 65% are singletons. The sample was PBMCs. These receptors were collected from a man under 40 in good health and CMV-seropositive.

The chain has TRBV29-1 and TRBJ2-7, with 7 bases matching TRBD1. Germline V gene data show CDR1 as SQVTM and CDR2 as ANQGSEA. V lost 4 bases and J lost 4; bases outside the gene matches: 4. The CDR3 consists of 12 residues. CDR3 sequence: CSVGDRDYEQYF. For the CDR3, the DNA is TGCAGCGTTGGGGACAGAGATTACGAGCAGTACTTC.

The CDR3 nucleotides are TGCGCCAGCGCGGGGTCCGGGGAGCTGTTTTTT. It translates to CASAGSGELFF. V and J are TRBV5-1 and TRBJ2-2; D perhaps matches TRBD2 (6 bases). CDR3 length: 11 amino acids. The germline V gene has CDR1 SGHRS and CDR2 YFSETQ. V was shortened by 7 bases and J by 6 bases, with 7 bases between the two germline ends.

The chain joins TRBV2 to TRBJ2-2, with TRBD1 as a possible D gene (5 bases). Germline CDR1 SNHLY, CDR2 FYNNEI. The germline V and J ends were trimmed by 7 bases and 0 bases, with 12 bases remaining between them. This CDR3 spans 15 amino acids. As DNA, the CDR3 is TGTGCCAGCATAACGCCAGGGACGAACACCGGGGAGCTGTTTTTT. Translated, it gives CASITPGTNTGELFF.

This sequence joins TRBV5-1 and TRBJ2-7, with D possibly matching TRBD1 (6 bases). This CDR3 region has 15 residues. Trimming cost V 0 bases and J 1 base, with 11 bases left between them. The germline V gene encodes CDR1 SGHRS and CDR2 YFSETQ. The CDR3, as DNA: TGCGCCAGCAGCTTGGGATGGGACACATCCTACGAGCAGTACTTC. It yields the protein CASSLGWDTSYEQYF.

The chain uses TRBV4-3 and TRBJ1-1; D not resolved. Trimming took off 5 bases at V and 5 bases at J, with 18 bases between the two ends. CDR3 length equals 15 residues. The germline CDR1 and CDR2 sequences are LGHNA and YSLEER. The CDR3 reads CASSISVVSGTEAFF. The DNA for the CDR3 is TGCGCCAGCAGCATCTCGGTGGTCTCGGGGACTGAAGCTTTCTTT.

V is TRBV28 and J is TRBJ2-5; 15 bases are shared with TRBD2. Per germline, CDR1 MDHEN and CDR2 SYDVKM. With 5 bases clipped from V and 4 bases from J, the junction kept 2 bases outside the gene matches. The CDR3 runs 15 residues. The CDR3 here is CASSPGLAGGETQYF. The DNA for the CDR3 is TGTGCCAGCAGTCCGGGACTAGCGGGGGGAGAGACCCAGTACTTC.

The CDR3 sequence is CAWSVGLAEQYF. DNA for the CDR3: TGTGCCTGGAGTGTAGGACTAGCGGAGCAGTACTTC. J is TRBJ2-7 and V is TRBV30; 9 positions match TRBD2. The CDR3 is made up of 12 amino acids. J was trimmed by 7 bases and V by 0 bases; bases with no gene match: 1. Germline CDR1 GTSNPN, CDR2 SVGIG (reference sequence).

This chain links TRBV6-1 with TRBJ2-1; D unresolved. Trimming left V 8 bases short and J 0 bases short, with 5 bases between. CDR3 size: 12 residues. The germline V gene encodes CDR1 MNHNS and CDR2 SASEGT. The CDR3 loop is CASVSSYNEQFF. The CDR3 bases are TGTGCCAGCGTGAGCTCCTACAATGAGCAGTTCTTC.

The J gene is TRBJ2-7, the V gene TRBV28, with TRBD1 matching over 7 bases. The CDR3 loop spans 16 amino acids. CDR1 is MDHEN, CDR2 SYDVKM, per germline. Trimming cost V 2 bases and J 4 bases; bases outside gene matches: 11. CDR3 DNA sequence: TGTGCCAGCAGTTTAAAGGGACAGAAGAGACTGTACGAGCAGTACTTC. It codes for CASSLKGQKRLYEQYF. Using reference TRBV28 and TRBJ2-7 for the parts outside the CDR3, the full variable domain is DVKVTQSSRYLVKRTGEKVFLECVQDMDHENMFWYRQDPGLGLRLIYFSYDVKMKEKGDIPEGYSVSREKKERFSLILESASTNQTSMYLCASSLKGQKRLYEQYFGPGTRLTVT.

This clone was picked up a small number of times. The V call is TRBV6-1, the J call TRBJ1-4; D uncertain. CDR1 is MNHNS and CDR2 is SASEGT in the germline V gene. Trimming removed 4 bases from V and 7 bases from J, with 13 bases in between. The CDR3 loop spans 14 amino acids. The CDR3 nucleotides are TGTGCCAGCAGTGGATGGTTTAGTGGTGAAAAACTGTTTTTT. Translated: CASSGWFSGEKLFF.

The rearrangement links TRBV7-9 to TRBJ1-1, with a weak D call TRBD1 (5 bases). Trimming removed 2 bases from V and 0 bases from J, with 10 bases in between. Germline V CDR1 and CDR2: SEHNR, FQNEAQ (reference sequence). This CDR3 has 15 amino acids. CDR3 bases: TGTGCCAGCAGCTTACCGACGGACATGAACACTGAAGCTTTCTTT. This translates into CASSLPTDMNTEAFF.

The chain combines TRBV4-2 with TRBJ2-3; 10 bases are a match to TRBD2. Looked up from germline, CDR1 is LGHNA and CDR2 is YNFKEQ. This CDR3 has 18 residues. V lost 0 bases and J lost 0; bases outside the gene matches: 6. The CDR3 coding sequence is TGTGCCAGCAGCCAAGAAACTTTGACTAGCGGGAGCACAGATACGCAGTATTTT. It is translated as CASSQETLTSGSTDTQYF.

The chain carries TRBV2 and TRBJ2-1; perhaps TRBD2 as D (5 bases). The CDR3 covers 14 residues. CDR1 and CDR2 (germline): SNHLY, FYNNEI. V lost 7 bases to trimming and J lost 3 bases, with 13 bases between them. As DNA, the CDR3 is TGTGCCAGCAATTGGGAGTTAGTCTACAATGAGCAGTTCTTC. Translated: CASNWELVYNEQFF.

This chain links TRBV19 with TRBJ1-4, with D perhaps matching TRBD1 (5 bases). Trimming pared 3 bases from V and 5 bases from J, leaving 10 bases between. The CDR3 is 14 amino acids. Germline V gene sequence: CDR1 LNHDA, CDR2 SQIVND (reference sequence). CDR3 sequence (DNA): TGTGCCAGTAGTATGACAGAGACCAATGAAAAACTGTTTTTT. Its protein is CASSMTETNEKLFF.

V gene TRBV28 combines with J gene TRBJ2-5, with D perhaps matching TRBD1 (5 bases). The end of the DNA is better explained by TRBJ2-7, so the J call may be wrong. CDR1 and CDR2 (germline): MDHEN, SYDVKM. This CDR3 region has 13 residues. CDR3 protein: CASSLTVSYEQYF. In DNA, the CDR3 is TGTGCCAGCAGTTTGACAGTCTCCTACGAGCAGTACTTC.

Concerning this clone itself: Since the CDR3 does not end with the conserved phenylalanine or tryptophan, this likely comes from a read error. The chain combines TRBV7-2 with TRBJ2-2, with 7 bases identical to TRBD1. V shed 6 bases, J shed 6 bases, and the junction held 4 bases outside the gene matches. This CDR3 spans 13 amino acids. CDR1 is SGHTA, CDR2 FQGNSA, per germline. The CDR3 protein is CASRRTGPGELFS. The CDR3 DNA sequence: TGTGCCAGCAGAAGGACAGGACCCGGGGAGCTGTTTTCT.

The chain couples TRBV7-9 to TRBJ2-7; perhaps TRBD2 as D (6 bases). Trimming cost V 2 bases and J 3 bases, with 14 bases left between them. Germline-derived CDR1 and CDR2 are SEHNR and FQNEAQ (reference sequence). This CDR3 region has 15 residues. CDR3 DNA sequence: TGTGCCAGCAGCTTACGGTCCAGCGGGTACTACGAGCAGTACTTC. This encodes CASSLRSSGYYEQYF.

The rearrangement links TRBV6-6 to TRBJ2-5, with 7 bases identical to TRBD1. From germline, CDR1 is MNHNY and CDR2 SVGAGI (reference sequence). This CDR3 has 13 residues. The V and J ends lost 6 bases and 5 bases, in that order; junction bases with no gene match: 6. The DNA of the CDR3 is TGTGCCAGCAGCCAACAGGGGCGGGAGACCCAGTACTTC. Residues: CASSQQGRETQYF.

This clone was picked up one time. The rearrangement uses TRBV9 and TRBJ1-2, with TRBD1 matching over 9 bases. Trimming took 3 bases from V and 4 from J; bases not matched to a gene: 7. The germline gives CDR1 SGDLS, CDR2 YYNGEE. The CDR3 covers 15 residues. This CDR3 reads CASSERQGDPYGYTF. CDR3 DNA sequence: TGTGCCAGCAGCGAACGACAGGGGGATCCCTATGGCTACACCTTC.

This chain links TRBV5-1 with TRBJ2-6; D is undetermined. This CDR3 is built from 16 residues. Trimming removed 1 base from V and 1 base from J, with 9 bases in between. Germline V lookup: CDR1 SGHRS, CDR2 YFSETQ. The CDR3 here is CASSLFGPSGANVLTF. The CDR3 region has the DNA TGCGCCAGCAGCTTGTTCGGTCCTTCTGGGGCCAACGTCCTGACTTTC.

This sequence joins TRBV5-1 and TRBJ1-2; 8 bases are shared with TRBD1. The CDR3 runs to 16 residues. Germline CDR1 and CDR2: SGHRS and YFSETQ. After removal of 0 bases from V and 4 bases from J, the junction contained 8 bases not matched to a gene. CDR3 coding DNA: TGCGCCAGCAGCTTGGGCCAGGGGGCGGGAGTCTATGGCTACACCTTC. Residues: CASSLGQGAGVYGYTF. Together with reference TRBV5-1 and TRBJ1-2, the CDR3 gives the full variable domain: KAGVTQTPRYLIKTRGQQVTLSCSPISGHRSVSWYQQTPGQGLQFLFEYFSETQRNKGNFPGRFSGRQFSNSRSEMNVSTLELGDSALYLCASSLGQGAGVYGYTFGSGTRLTVV.

The V gene is TRBV28, the J gene TRBJ1-4, with 7 bases aligning to TRBD1. CDR3 size: 14 residues. CDR1 MDHEN and CDR2 SYDVKM come from the germline V gene. Germline trimming cut 6 bases from V and 5 bases from J; bases unmatched to any gene: 6. The CDR3 DNA is TGTGCCAGCAGCTCACAGGGGCTAAATGAAAAACTGTTTTTT. It translates to CASSSQGLNEKLFF. Combining the CDR3 with reference TRBV28 and TRBJ1-4 gives the whole variable domain DVKVTQSSRYLVKRTGEKVFLECVQDMDHENMFWYRQDPGLGLRLIYFSYDVKMKEKGDIPEGYSVSREKKERFSLILESASTNQTSMYLCASSSQGLNEKLFFGSGTQLSVL.

This clone was seen more than once but under ten times. The V gene is TRBV4-2, the J gene TRBJ2-3, with TRBD2 matching 13 bases. The germline gives CDR1 LGHNA, CDR2 YNFKEQ. With 5 bases clipped from V and 4 bases from J, the junction kept 0 bases outside the gene matches. This CDR3 spans 14 amino acids. Written as DNA, the CDR3 is TGTGCCAGCAGCGGGACTAGCGGGGCAGATACGCAGTATTTT. Protein sequence: CASSGTSGADTQYF.

The chain uses TRBV7-8 and TRBJ1-2; 10 nucleotides match TRBD1. The V gene end was trimmed by 3 bases and the J gene end by 2 bases; junction bases not matched to a gene: 9. Germline V gene sequence: CDR1 SGHVS, CDR2 FQNEAQ. The CDR3 totals 17 residues. Here the CDR3 reads CASSFLDRGQANYGYTF. Written as DNA, the CDR3 is TGTGCCAGCAGCTTCCTCGACAGGGGGCAAGCCAACTATGGCTACACCTTC. The whole variable domain, filled in from reference TRBV7-8 and TRBJ1-2, reads GAGVSQSPRYKVAKRGQDVALRCDPISGHVSLFWYQQALGQGPEFLTYFQNEAQLDKSGLPSDRFFAERPEGSVSTLKIQRTQQEDSAVYLCASSFLDRGQANYGYTFGSGTRLTVV.

The chain is built from TRBV4-2 and TRBJ1-6; D possibly corresponds to TRBD1 (5 bases). Germline CDR1 LGHNA, CDR2 YNFKEQ. The CDR3 is made up of 15 amino acids. Deletions cut 4 bases from V and 11 bases from J, with 18 bases between. CDR3 DNA sequence: TGTGCCAGCAGCCGATCAGGGTCGACAGATCCACCCCTCCACTTT. Amino acids: CASSRSGSTDPPLHF.

V usage is TRBV9 and J usage is TRBJ2-5; possibly TRBD2 for D (5 bases). The last part of the DNA fits TRBJ2-7 better; the J call may be wrong. Looked up from germline, CDR1 is SGDLS and CDR2 is YYNGEE. This CDR3 comprises 15 residues. The CDR3 DNA reads as TGTGCCAGCAGCGTAGAGGTACTAGAGCCCTACGAGCAGTACTTC. Translation: CASSVEVLEPYEQYF.

The chain recombines TRBV5-1 with TRBJ1-2; TRBD1 agrees at 7 bases. Per germline, CDR1 SGHRS and CDR2 YFSETQ. The CDR3 loop spans 15 amino acids. Trimming cost V 4 bases and J 1 base; bases outside gene matches: 7. Here the CDR3 reads CASSPGTAINYGYTF. The CDR3 DNA reads as TGCGCCAGCAGCCCAGGGACAGCGATTAACTATGGCTACACCTTC.